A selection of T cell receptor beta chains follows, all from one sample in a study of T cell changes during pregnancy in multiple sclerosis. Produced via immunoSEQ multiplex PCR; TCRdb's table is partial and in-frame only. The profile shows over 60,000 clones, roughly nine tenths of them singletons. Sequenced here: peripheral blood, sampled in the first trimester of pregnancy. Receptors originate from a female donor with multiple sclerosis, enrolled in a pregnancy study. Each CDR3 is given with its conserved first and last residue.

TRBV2	CASSESFVQGLAGPGELFF
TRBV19	CASRWGQSSGNTIYF
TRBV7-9	CATLEWDSSYGYTF
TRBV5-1	CASSWTSGGAYEQYF
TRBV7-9	CASSLWAGGWSHNEQFF
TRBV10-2	CASSRQGANTGELFF
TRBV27	CASTTGLVGNEQFF
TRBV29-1	CSVERGGADTQYF
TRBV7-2	CASRRQGRNEKLFF
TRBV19	CASRPPAGIDTQYF
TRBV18	CASSPPFPYEQYF
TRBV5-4	CASFRDRGTYDEQYF
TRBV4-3	CASSRDWSGEQETQYF
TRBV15	CATSRERTAKETQYF
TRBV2	CASRTGGSEQYF
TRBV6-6	CASSYSTGLWEQYF
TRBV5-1	CASSPGGGLSVYEQYF
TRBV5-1	CASSLGLGAEQYF
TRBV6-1	CASSGLAGVSTNTQYF
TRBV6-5	CASSYGQGNQPQHF
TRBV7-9	CASSLLSSSGGDDTQYF
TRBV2	CASSELSGQGFTEAFF
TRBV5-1	CASSFQALRGETQYF
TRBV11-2	CASSLGGTSAYEQFF
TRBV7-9	CASSLQGIYTEAFF
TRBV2	CASSPRLRLDYGYTF
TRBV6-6	CASSYRRTGELFF
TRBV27	CASSSPSQSTGGFSYEQYF
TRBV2	CASSDISEDQPQHF
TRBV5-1	CASSLEQGHQPQHF
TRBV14	CASSQNFYNEQFF
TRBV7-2	CASGSGNTEAFF
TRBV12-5	CASGFIGGVRGYNTEAFF
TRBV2	CASRGDSKPQHF
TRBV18	CASSANPFSYNEQFF
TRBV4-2	CASSPSRSNYGYTF
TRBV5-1	CASSEGAVHEQYF
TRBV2	CASSWTSGSYEQYF
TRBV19	CASSIEGKGVGVNQPQHF
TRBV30	CAWSYGPGDNQPQHF
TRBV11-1	CASSLGRRGAPNTGELFF
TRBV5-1	CASSLVVAGVGNEQFF
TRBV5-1	CASSTFGTSPSYNEQFF
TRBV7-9	CASSLPGPLREEQYF
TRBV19	CASMVGATTDTQYF
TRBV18	CASSPGGGGNQPQHF
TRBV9	CASSAAGQNEKLFF
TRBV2	CASKTGQGGQPQHF
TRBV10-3	CAISGTSGTLYNEQFF